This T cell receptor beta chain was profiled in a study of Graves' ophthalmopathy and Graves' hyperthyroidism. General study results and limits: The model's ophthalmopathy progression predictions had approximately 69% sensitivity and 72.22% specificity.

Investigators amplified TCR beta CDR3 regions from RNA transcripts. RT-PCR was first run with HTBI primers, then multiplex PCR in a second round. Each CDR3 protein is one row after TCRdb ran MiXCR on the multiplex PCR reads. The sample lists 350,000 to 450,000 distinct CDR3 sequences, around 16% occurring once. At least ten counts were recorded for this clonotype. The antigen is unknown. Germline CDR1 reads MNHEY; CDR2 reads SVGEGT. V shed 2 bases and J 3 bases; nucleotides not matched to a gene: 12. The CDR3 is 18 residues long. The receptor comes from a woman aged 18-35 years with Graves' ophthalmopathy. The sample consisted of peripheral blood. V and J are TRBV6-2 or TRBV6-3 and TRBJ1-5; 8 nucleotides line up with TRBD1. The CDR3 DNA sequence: TGTGCCAGCAGTTACGTACAGGGGGGAAGGTGGCTCAATCAGCCCCAGCATTTT. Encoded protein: CASSYVQGGRWLNQPQHF.